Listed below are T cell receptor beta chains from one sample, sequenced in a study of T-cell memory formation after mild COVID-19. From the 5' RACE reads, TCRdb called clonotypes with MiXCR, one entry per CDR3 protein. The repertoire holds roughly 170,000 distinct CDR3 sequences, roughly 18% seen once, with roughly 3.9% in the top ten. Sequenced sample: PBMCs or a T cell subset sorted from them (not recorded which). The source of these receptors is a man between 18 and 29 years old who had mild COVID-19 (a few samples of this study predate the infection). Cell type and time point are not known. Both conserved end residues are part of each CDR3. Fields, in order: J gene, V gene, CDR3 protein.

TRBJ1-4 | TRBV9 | CASSARDEKLFF
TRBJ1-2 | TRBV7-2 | CASSPMVQYPALQGYTF
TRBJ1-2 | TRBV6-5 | CASTPQGGGLGYGYTF
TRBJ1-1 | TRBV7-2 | CASSRGTGVTEAFF
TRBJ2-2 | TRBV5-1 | CASSPGTGTGELFF
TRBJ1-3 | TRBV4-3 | CASSQDGRGGSGNTIYF
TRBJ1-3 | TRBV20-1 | CSARGTSGPGNTIYF
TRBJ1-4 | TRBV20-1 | CSARGTGGAGEKLFF
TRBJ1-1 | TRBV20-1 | CSASRQNTEAFF
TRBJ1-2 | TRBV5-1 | CASSSGAGAPYGYTF
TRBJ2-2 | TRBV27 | CASSPLGAPNTGELFF